This note documents a single TCR beta chain sequence. It lacks a known antigen. No much larger clone is present one base from it, and per-base qualities are unavailable. The sample is drawn from a study of OX40 agonist ivuxolimab in advanced cancers. Regarding the research as a whole: Ivuxolimab was an agonistic, fully human IgG2 monoclonal antibody directed against OX40 (CD134), a costimulatory receptor. Intravenous ivuxolimab was administered to patients every 2 weeks at six dose levels: 0.01, 0.1, 0.3, 1.5, 3 and 10 mg/kg. Of the approximately 54 patients in dose escalation, around 20 had hepatocellular carcinoma, about 15 had melanoma, 9 had renal cell carcinoma and 9 had head and neck cancer. A male proportion of around 80% and a mean age of around 60 years, ranging from roughly 20 to 80, were recorded for the dose-escalation cohort. Prior anti-PD-1, anti-PD-L1 or anti-CTLA-4 therapy was permitted, and about two fifths of dose-escalation patients had received checkpoint inhibitors. Three dose-escalation patients achieved partial responses, one with hepatocellular carcinoma and two with cutaneous melanoma. The purpose of peripheral TCRbeta sequencing was to test whether ivuxolimab changed TCR sequence diversity and led to clonal T-cell expansion. The paper describes the monotherapy dose-escalation part (N ≈ 52 patients) of the phase I trial of ivuxolimab. The study at large found these results: On average, CD8+ T cells showed more expanded clones than CD4+ T cells after ivuxolimab. Low levels of normalized T-cell clonal expansion were also seen in some patients who did not respond. At doses of 0.1 to 3.0 mg/kg, clonal expansion of both CD4+ and CD8+ blood T cells was observed from baseline to week 6. Antigen specificity was not determined for the clonally expanded peripheral T cells. In the 0.1-3.0 mg/kg groups, partial responders were among the patients with the lowest normalized peripheral clonal expansion, particularly in CD8+ T cells.

Patients with autoimmune disease history or receiving systemic immunosuppression were excluded from the trial. Peripheral blood for TCR sequencing was drawn from every dose cohort at baseline, at cycle 4 day 1 and at cycle 7 day 1. Samples came from an open-label, multicenter, first-in-human phase I dose-escalation trial of ivuxolimab. Adults with locally advanced or metastatic melanoma, renal cell, hepatocellular, or head and neck squamous cell carcinoma were enrolled in the trial. Before TCR sequencing, CD4+ T cells and CD8+ T cells from peripheral blood were sorted into separate populations. To sequence the TCRbeta CDR3 region, genomic DNA was isolated from the sorted cells. The immunoSEQ Assay was used for sequencing of TCRbeta CDR3 regions. TCRdb provides this immuneACCESS table in a form limited to in-frame rearrangements. Some clones are lacking; in checked studies, under half of them reflect an unresolved V gene, and why the rest are absent is not known. Across this sample there are 39,000 or so clones, with just under 90% seen only once. About a third of the sample comes from the top ten.

After removal of 5 bases from V and 7 bases from J, the junction retains 10 bases not matched to a gene. CDR1 and CDR2, per the germline V gene (reference sequence), are MNHNY and SVGAGI. The CDR3 sequence holds 15 residues, the cysteine and phenylalanine included. CDR3 DNA only is kept here, 45 bases in frame from base 1. This clonotype was sampled from an adult with an advanced solid tumor such as melanoma, head and neck, liver or kidney cancer. Recombination joined TRBV6-6 with TRBJ2-7; TRBD1 fits 11 bases in the junction. This material consisted of CD4+ or CD8+ T cells sorted from blood, taken in a trial of the OX40 agonist ivuxolimab. The CDR3 here reads CASSTRTGGPGEQYF. The base sequence is TGTGCCAGCAGTACCCGGACAGGGGGCCCGGGGGAGCAGTACTTC.